A selection of T cell receptor beta chains follows, all from one sample in a study of blood T cells in healthy people across ages. MiXCR, run by TCRdb on the 5' RACE reads, gives a single entry per CDR3 protein. The sample shows 700,000 to 950,000 distinct CDR3 sequences, 55% to 75% of them seen only once. Material: blood. The receptor source for this set is a man aged 25-40 years in good health. The CDR3 runs from the conserved cysteine through the conserved F or W. The order of the fields is D gene, V gene, J gene, CDR3 protein. The D gene is left open where the match is weak.

>.|TRBV20-1|TRBJ1-2
CSALTGKDGYTF
>.|TRBV4-2|TRBJ1-2
CASSTWDGRNYGYTF
>TRBD1|TRBV30|TRBJ1-6
CAWRPGQGWSPLHF
>.|TRBV29-1|TRBJ2-1
CSVELGQFYNEQFF
>.|TRBV27|TRBJ1-1
CASRHDSARGAFF
>.|TRBV5-1|TRBJ1-1
CASSLDDSVRGTEAFF
>.|TRBV10-3|TRBJ2-1
CAISESGRESNEQFF
>TRBD2|TRBV12-3/TRBV12-4|TRBJ2-5
CASSRGGKETQYF
>.|TRBV6-5|TRBJ2-7
CASSSGRGIVYEQYF
>.|TRBV6-6|.
CASSYFLRETQYF
>TRBD1|TRBV5-1|TRBJ2-1
CASSVTGQGWDEQFF
>.|TRBV28|TRBJ1-1
CASSLVSWKNTEAFF
>.|TRBV27|TRBJ1-2
CASSPTVNGYGYTF
>.|TRBV5-6|TRBJ2-7
CASSLSPGYAYEQYF
>TRBD2|TRBV27|TRBJ2-3
CASSYLAGVLDTQYF
>TRBD2|TRBV24-1|TRBJ2-7
CATSPSGSGICEQYF
>.|TRBV29-1|TRBJ2-5
CSVEDLTTREQYF
>TRBD1|TRBV27|TRBJ2-1
CASSLGQGAGNEQFF
>TRBD2|TRBV20-1|.
CSARGVPGLASETQYF
>.|TRBV29-1|.
CSVGTALGVEQYF
>.|TRBV6-5|TRBJ1-1
CASSDNMNTEAFF
>TRBD2|TRBV10-3|TRBJ2-3
CAISESRGGRTDTQYF
>TRBD2|TRBV6-1|TRBJ2-1
CASSGGGRVYNEQFF
>TRBD1|TRBV4-2|TRBJ2-1
CASSQDGDRDYNEQFF